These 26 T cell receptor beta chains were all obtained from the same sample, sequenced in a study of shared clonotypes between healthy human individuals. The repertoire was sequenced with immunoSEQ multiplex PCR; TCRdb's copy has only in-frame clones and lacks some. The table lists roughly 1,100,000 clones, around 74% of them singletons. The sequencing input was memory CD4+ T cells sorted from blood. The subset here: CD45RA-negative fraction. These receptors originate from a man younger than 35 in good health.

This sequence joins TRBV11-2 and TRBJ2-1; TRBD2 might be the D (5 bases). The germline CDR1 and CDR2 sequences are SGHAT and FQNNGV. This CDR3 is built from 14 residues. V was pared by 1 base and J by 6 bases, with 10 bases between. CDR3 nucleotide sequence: TGTGCCAGCAGCTTAGCTTTTAGCGTCAATGAGCAGTTCTTC. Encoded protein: CASSLAFSVNEQFF.

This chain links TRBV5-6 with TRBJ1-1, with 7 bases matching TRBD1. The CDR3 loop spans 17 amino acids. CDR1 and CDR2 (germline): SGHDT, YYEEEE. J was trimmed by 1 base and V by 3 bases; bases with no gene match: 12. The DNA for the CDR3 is TGTGCCAGCAGCTCCCCCCTGACAGGGCTATCGAACACTGAAGCTTTCTTT. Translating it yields CASSSPLTGLSNTEAFF.

The CDR3 protein is CAISESSDEDGYEQYF. In nucleotides, the CDR3 is TGTGCCATCAGTGAGTCATCGGACGAAGATGGCTACGAGCAGTACTTC. V is TRBV10-3 and J is TRBJ2-7; unclear D gene. CDR3 size: 16 residues. Trimming removed 0 bases at V and 3 bases at J, with 15 bases between. CDR1 is ENHRY, CDR2 SYGVKD, per germline.

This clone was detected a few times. CDR3 in amino acids: CASSDPGGTSSYEQYF. As DNA, the CDR3 is TGCGCCAGCAGTGACCCAGGTGGCACAAGCTCCTACGAGCAGTACTTC. This chain joins TRBV10-2 and TRBJ2-5; D gene unclear. The J call could be wrong; TRBJ2-7 is a better fit for the DNA end. This CDR3 comprises 16 residues. Germline values: CDR1 WSHSY, CDR2 SAAADI.

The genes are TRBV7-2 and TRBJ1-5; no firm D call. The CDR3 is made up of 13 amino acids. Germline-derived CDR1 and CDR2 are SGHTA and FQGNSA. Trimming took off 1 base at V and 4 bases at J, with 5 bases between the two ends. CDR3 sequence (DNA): TGTGCCAGCAGCTTAGTGCAGAATCAGCCCCAGCATTTT. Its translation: CASSLVQNQPQHF.

Here the CDR3 DNA reads TGTGCCAGCAGCTCTCAGGGGGCGGGGTCCACTGAAGCTTTCTTT. It translates to CASSSQGAGSTEAFF. V is TRBV6-5 and J is TRBJ1-1, with TRBD1 identical over 8 bases. Germline V lookup: CDR1 MNHEY, CDR2 SVGAGI. J lost 4 bases, V lost 6 bases, and 10 bases had no gene match. The CDR3 consists of 15 residues.

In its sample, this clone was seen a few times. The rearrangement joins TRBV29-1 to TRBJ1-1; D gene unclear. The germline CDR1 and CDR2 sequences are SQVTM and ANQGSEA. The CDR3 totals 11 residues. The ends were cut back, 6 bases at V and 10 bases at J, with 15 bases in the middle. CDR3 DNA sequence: TGCAGCGTGACCTCCTTTCGGGTAGCTTTCTTT. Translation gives CSVTSFRVAFF.

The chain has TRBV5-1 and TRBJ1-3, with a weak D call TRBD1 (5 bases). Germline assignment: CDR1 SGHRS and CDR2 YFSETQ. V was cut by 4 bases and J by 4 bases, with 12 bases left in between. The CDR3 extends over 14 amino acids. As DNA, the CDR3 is TGCGCCAGCAGCGTCGGGGGATCCGGAAACACCATATATTTT. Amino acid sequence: CASSVGGSGNTIYF.

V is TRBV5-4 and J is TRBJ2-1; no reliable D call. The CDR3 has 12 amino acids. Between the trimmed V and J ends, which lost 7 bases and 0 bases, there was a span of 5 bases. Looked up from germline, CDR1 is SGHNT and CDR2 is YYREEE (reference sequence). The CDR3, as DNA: TGTGCCAGCTCTGGCTCCTACAATGAGCAGTTCTTC. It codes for CASSGSYNEQFF.

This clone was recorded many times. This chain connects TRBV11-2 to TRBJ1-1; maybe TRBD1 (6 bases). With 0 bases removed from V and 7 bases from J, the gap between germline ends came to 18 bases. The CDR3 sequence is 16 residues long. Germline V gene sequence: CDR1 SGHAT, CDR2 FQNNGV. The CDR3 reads CASSLDGRGGQDEAFF. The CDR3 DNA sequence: TGTGCCAGCAGCTTAGATGGTAGAGGGGGGCAAGATGAAGCTTTCTTT. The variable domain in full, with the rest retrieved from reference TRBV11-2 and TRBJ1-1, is EAGVAQSPRYKIIEKRQSVAFWCNPISGHATLYWYQQILGQGPKLLIQFQNNGVVDDSQLPKDRFSAERLKGVDSTLKIQPAKLEDSAVYLCASSLDGRGGQDEAFFGQGTRLTVV.

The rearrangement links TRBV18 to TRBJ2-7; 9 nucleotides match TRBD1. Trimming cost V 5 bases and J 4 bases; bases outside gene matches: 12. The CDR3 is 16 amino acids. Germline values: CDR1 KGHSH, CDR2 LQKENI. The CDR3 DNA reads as TGTGCCAGCTCAGCACTCGAAGGGACAGGGAGTTACGAGCAGTACTTC. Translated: CASSALEGTGSYEQYF.

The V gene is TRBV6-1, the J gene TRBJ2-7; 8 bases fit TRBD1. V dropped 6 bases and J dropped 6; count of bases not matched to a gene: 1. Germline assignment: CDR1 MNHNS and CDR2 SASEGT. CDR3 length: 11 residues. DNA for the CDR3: TGTGCCAGCAGACAGGGGGTCGAGCAGTACTTC. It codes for CASRQGVEQYF.

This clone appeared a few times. The CDR3: CAIGTSGSNEQFF. The CDR3 DNA reads as TGTGCCATCGGGACTAGTGGTTCAAATGAGCAGTTCTTC. The chain employs TRBV10-3 and TRBJ2-1, with 8 bases lining up with TRBD2. The CDR3 contains 13 residues. Germline CDR1 reads ENHRY; CDR2 reads SYGVKD. The V gene end was trimmed by 8 bases and the J gene end by 7 bases; junction bases not matched to a gene: 7.

The CDR3 nucleotides read TGTGCCATCAGTGATGGGACAGCAAAAGAGACCCAGTACTTC. Amino acid sequence: CAISDGTAKETQYF. The chain couples TRBV10-3 to TRBJ2-5; 7 bases match TRBD1. With 3 bases clipped from V and 3 bases from J, the junction kept 4 bases outside the gene matches. Germline V gene lookup returns CDR1 ENHRY and CDR2 SYGVKD. The CDR3 length is 14 residues.

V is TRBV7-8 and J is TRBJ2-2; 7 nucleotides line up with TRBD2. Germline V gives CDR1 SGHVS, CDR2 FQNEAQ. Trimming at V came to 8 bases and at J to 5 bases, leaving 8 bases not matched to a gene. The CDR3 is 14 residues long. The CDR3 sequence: CASGGQGGTGELFF. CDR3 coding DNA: TGTGCCAGCGGCGGGCAGGGAGGGACCGGGGAGCTGTTTTTT.

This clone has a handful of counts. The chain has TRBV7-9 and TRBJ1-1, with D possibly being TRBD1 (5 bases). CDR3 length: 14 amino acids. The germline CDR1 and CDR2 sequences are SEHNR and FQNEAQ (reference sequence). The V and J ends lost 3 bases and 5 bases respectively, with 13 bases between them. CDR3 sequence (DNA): TGTGCCAGCAGCTTTGAGTCGGGGGTTACTGAAGCTTTCTTT. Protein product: CASSFESGVTEAFF.

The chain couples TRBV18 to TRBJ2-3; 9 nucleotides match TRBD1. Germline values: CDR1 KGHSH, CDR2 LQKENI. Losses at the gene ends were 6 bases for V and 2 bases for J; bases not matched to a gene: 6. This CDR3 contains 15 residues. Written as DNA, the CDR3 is TGTGCCAGCTCGCGGGACAGGGCAAACACAGATACGCAGTATTTT. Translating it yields CASSRDRANTDTQYF.

The CDR3 DNA is TGTGCCAGCAGTTCCAGGGAGGGGGTAGCAGATACGCAGTATTTT. Translation: CASSSREGVADTQYF. The chain combines TRBV9 with TRBJ2-3, with D perhaps matching TRBD2 (7 bases). CDR1 is SGDLS and CDR2 is YYNGEE in the germline V gene. The CDR3 is 15 amino acids. The germline V and J ends were trimmed by 5 bases and 4 bases, with 17 bases remaining between them.

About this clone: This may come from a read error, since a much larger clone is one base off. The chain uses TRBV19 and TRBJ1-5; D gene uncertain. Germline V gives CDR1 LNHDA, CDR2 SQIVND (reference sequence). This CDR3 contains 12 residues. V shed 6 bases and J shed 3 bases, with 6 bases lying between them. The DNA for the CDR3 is TGTGCCAGTAGGGACCCCAATCAGCCCCAGCATTTT. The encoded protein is CASRDPNQPQHF.

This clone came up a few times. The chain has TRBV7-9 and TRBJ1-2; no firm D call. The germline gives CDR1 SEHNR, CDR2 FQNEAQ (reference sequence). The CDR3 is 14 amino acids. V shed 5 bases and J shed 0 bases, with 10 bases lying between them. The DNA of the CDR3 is TGTGCCAGCAGCCCCGACCTAGCTAACTATGGCTACACCTTC. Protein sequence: CASSPDLANYGYTF. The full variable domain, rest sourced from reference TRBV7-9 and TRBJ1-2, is DTGVSQNPRHKITKRGQNVTFRCDPISEHNRLYWYRQTLGQGPEFLTYFQNEAQLEKSRLLSDRFSAERPKGSFSTLEIQRTEQGDSAMYLCASSPDLANYGYTFGSGTRLTVV.

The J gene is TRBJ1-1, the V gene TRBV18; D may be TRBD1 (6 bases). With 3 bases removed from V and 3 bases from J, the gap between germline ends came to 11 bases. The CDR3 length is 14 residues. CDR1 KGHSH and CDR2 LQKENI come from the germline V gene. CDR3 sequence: CASSPDRTYTEAFF. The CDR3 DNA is TGTGCCAGCTCACCGGACAGAACTTACACTGAAGCTTTCTTT.

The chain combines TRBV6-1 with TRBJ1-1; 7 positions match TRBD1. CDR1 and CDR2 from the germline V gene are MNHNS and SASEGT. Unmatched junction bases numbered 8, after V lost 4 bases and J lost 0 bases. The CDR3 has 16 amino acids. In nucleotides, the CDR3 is TGTGCCAGCAGTGTTCAGGGGGACAGCATGAACACTGAAGCTTTCTTT. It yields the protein CASSVQGDSMNTEAFF.

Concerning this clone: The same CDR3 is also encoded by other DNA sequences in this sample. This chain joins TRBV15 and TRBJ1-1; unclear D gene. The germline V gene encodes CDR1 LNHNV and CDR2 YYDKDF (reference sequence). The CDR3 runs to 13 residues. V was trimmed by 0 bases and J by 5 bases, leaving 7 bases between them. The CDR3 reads CATSRDLGTEAFF. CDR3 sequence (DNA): TGTGCCACCAGCAGAGATCTGGGAACTGAAGCTTTCTTT. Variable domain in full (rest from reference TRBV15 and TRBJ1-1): DAMVIQNPRYQVTQFGKPVTLSCSQTLNHNVMYWYQQKSSQAPKLLFHYYDKDFNNEADTPDNFQSRRPNTSFCFLDIRSPGLGDTAMYLCATSRDLGTEAFFGQGTRLTVV.

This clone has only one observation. The CDR3 is CASSPLGAQNSYEQYF. CDR3 coding DNA: TGTGCCAGCAGCCCGCTGGGGGCCCAAAATAGCTACGAGCAGTACTTC. This chain connects TRBV14 to TRBJ2-7; maybe TRBD1 (6 bases). The CDR3 length is 16 residues. Trimming pared 4 bases from V and 3 bases from J, leaving 19 bases between. CDR1 and CDR2 from the germline V gene are SGHDN and FVKESK.

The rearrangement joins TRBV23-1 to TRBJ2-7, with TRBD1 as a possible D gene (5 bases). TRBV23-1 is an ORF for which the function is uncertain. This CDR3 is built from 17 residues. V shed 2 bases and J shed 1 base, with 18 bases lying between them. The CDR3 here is CASSQSPLGQSSYEQYF. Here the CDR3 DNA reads TGCGCCAGCAGTCAAAGCCCCTTGGGGCAGTCTTCCTACGAGCAGTACTTC.

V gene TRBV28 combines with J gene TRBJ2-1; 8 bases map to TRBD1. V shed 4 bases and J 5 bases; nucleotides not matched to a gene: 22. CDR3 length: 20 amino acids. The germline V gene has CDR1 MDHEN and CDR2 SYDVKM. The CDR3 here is CASSSNPMIFGTGLNNEQFF. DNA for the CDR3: TGTGCCAGCAGTTCCAATCCTATGATCTTTGGGACAGGTTTAAACAATGAGCAGTTCTTC.